These 27 T cell receptor beta chains came from one sample sequenced in a study of blood T cell repertoires in COVID-19. Assay used: immunoSEQ multiplex PCR; TCRdb lists only in-frame clones, some missing. The sample lists tens of thousands of clones, approximately 87% seen once, with approximately 10% in the top ten. Sequenced: peripheral blood. The receptor set was obtained from a human donor in a cohort sampled during active COVID-19.

The chain couples TRBV7-8 to TRBJ1-6; the D gene is possibly TRBD1 (6 bases). Germline values: CDR1 SGHVS, CDR2 FQNEAQ. This CDR3 comprises 13 residues. The V gene lost 5 bases and the J gene lost 6 bases, with 8 bases spanning the gap. CDR3 in DNA: TGTGCCAGCAGCCAGGACAGTAATTCACCCCTCCACTTT. Protein product: CASSQDSNSPLHF.

This chain connects TRBV7-3 to TRBJ2-3; 10 bases are shared with TRBD1. With V trimmed by 4 bases and J by 6 bases, 13 bases remained unmatched. Looked up from germline, CDR1 is SGHTA and CDR2 is FQGTGA. The CDR3 loop spans 17 amino acids. The CDR3 DNA is TGTGCCAGCAGCTGGGGACCTGGGACAGGGGTATTGGATACGCAGTATTTT. Translated, it gives CASSWGPGTGVLDTQYF.

This sequence joins TRBV5-1 and TRBJ2-5; 8 bases fit TRBD1. CDR1 is SGHRS, CDR2 YFSETQ, per germline. Germline trimming cut 2 bases from V and 2 bases from J; bases unmatched to any gene: 2. The CDR3 is made up of 14 amino acids. The CDR3 DNA reads TGCGCCAGCAGCTTCGGACAGGGTCAAGAGACCCAGTACTTC. It specifies CASSFGQGQETQYF.

The chain couples TRBV30 to TRBJ2-5; D is possibly TRBD2 (5 bases). The CDR3 covers 13 residues. The V end was cut by 2 bases, the J end by 0 bases, with 7 bases between. Germline V gene data show CDR1 as GTSNPN and CDR2 as SVGIG (reference sequence). The CDR3 sequence: CAWSNGNQETQYF. The CDR3 bases are TGTGCCTGGAGTAACGGGAACCAAGAGACCCAGTACTTC.

The gene calls are TRBV28 and TRBJ1-1, with D tentatively TRBD1 (6 bases). The CDR3 is made up of 13 amino acids. The germline V gene has CDR1 MDHEN and CDR2 SYDVKM. With 2 bases removed from V and 7 bases from J, the gap between germline ends came to 11 bases. This CDR3 reads CASSLGWGLEAFF. The CDR3 DNA follows: TGTGCCAGCAGTTTAGGGTGGGGGCTTGAAGCTTTCTTT.

The V and J genes are TRBV6-2 or TRBV6-3 and TRBJ2-1; D unclear. Trimming cost V 4 bases and J 0 bases, with 4 bases left between them. The germline V gene encodes CDR1 MNHEY and CDR2 SVGEGT. CDR3 length: 13 residues. The chain's CDR3 is CASSWSSYNEQFF. The DNA for the CDR3 is TGTGCCAGCAGTTGGAGCTCCTACAATGAGCAGTTCTTC.

This clone was found once. The rearrangement joins TRBV28 to TRBJ2-7; TRBD2 agrees at 16 bases. V was pared by 5 bases and J by 5 bases, with 9 bases of the junction left unmatched. The CDR3 spans 17 residues. Germline V gene lookup returns CDR1 MDHEN and CDR2 SYDVKM. The CDR3 sequence: CASSPQGLAGGVNEQYF. DNA of the CDR3: TGTGCCAGCAGTCCACAGGGACTAGCGGGGGGGGTCAACGAGCAGTACTTC.

A remark on this clone: A junction boundary mismatches the germline segment, possibly from a read error. V usage is TRBV5-1 and J usage is TRBJ2-1; TRBD2 matches 11 bases. Germline V lookup: CDR1 SGHRS, CDR2 YFSETQ. This CDR3 contains 16 residues. This CDR3 reads CARSAGASGGYNEQFF. CDR3 bases: TGCGCCCGCAGCGCGGGGGCTAGCGGGGGGTACAATGAGCAGTTCTTC.

The chain is built from TRBV5-1 and TRBJ2-3; 13 bases line up with TRBD2. J lost 2 bases, V lost 2 bases, and 2 bases had no gene match. The CDR3 spans 16 residues. Germline values: CDR1 SGHRS, CDR2 YFSETQ. In DNA form, the CDR3 reads TGCGCCAGCAGCTTAGGGACTAGCGGGGACACAGATACGCAGTATTTT. Translated, it gives CASSLGTSGDTDTQYF.

The chain links TRBV28 to TRBJ2-3; TRBD2 aligns across 8 bases. With 6 bases clipped from V and 5 bases from J, the junction kept 13 bases outside the gene matches. The CDR3 has 16 residues. The germline gives CDR1 MDHEN, CDR2 SYDVKM. CDR3 nucleotides: TGTGCCAGCAGATCACGTGCCGGGAGGGCGGTAGATACGCAGTATTTT. Its translation: CASRSRAGRAVDTQYF.

The chain uses TRBV30 and TRBJ2-2; 8 nucleotides match TRBD2. Germline loops: CDR1 GTSNPN, CDR2 SVGIG (reference sequence). The CDR3 is 15 amino acids. Trimming took 2 bases from V and 4 from J; bases not matched to a gene: 6. The CDR3 spells CAWSLPGGRTGELFF. The CDR3 DNA reads TGTGCCTGGAGTCTCCCGGGGGGGCGCACCGGGGAGCTGTTTTTT.

The chain is built from TRBV6-1 and TRBJ1-6; D may be TRBD1 (6 bases). Deletions cut 3 bases from V and 7 bases from J, with 19 bases between. The CDR3 spans 17 residues. Germline CDR1 is MNHNS and CDR2 is SASEGT. The CDR3 is CASSDEQGRGWNSPLHF. CDR3 nucleotides: TGTGCCAGCAGTGATGAACAGGGCAGGGGATGGAATTCACCCCTCCACTTT.

This clone has only a few counts. DNA for the CDR3: TGTGCCAGTAGTCTCACGTGGGGGCGGGCTCAGCCCCAGCATTTT. Protein sequence: CASSLTWGRAQPQHF. V gene TRBV19 combines with J gene TRBJ1-5; D might be TRBD1 (6 bases). Germline CDR1 and CDR2: LNHDA and SQIVND (reference sequence). Trimming took off 5 bases at V and 6 bases at J, with 17 bases between the two ends. CDR3 length: 15 residues.

The V and J genes are TRBV5-1 and TRBJ2-7; D perhaps matches TRBD1 (5 bases). The CDR3 loop spans 11 amino acids. The germline V gene encodes CDR1 SGHRS and CDR2 YFSETQ. The V end lost 4 bases, the J end lost 7 bases, and 9 bases lay between the germline ends. CDR3 amino acids: CASSSSGEQYF. The CDR3 nucleotides are TGCGCCAGCAGCAGTTCAGGGGAGCAGTACTTC.

The chain has TRBV7-6 and TRBJ2-7, with 7 bases lining up with TRBD1. With V trimmed by 6 bases and J by 2 bases, 13 bases remained unmatched. The CDR3 is 16 amino acids. Germline V gene data show CDR1 as SGHVS and CDR2 as FNYEAQ. CDR3 amino acids: CASSFTNPGQPYEQYF. The DNA for the CDR3 is TGTGCCAGCAGTTTTACCAACCCGGGACAGCCCTACGAGCAGTACTTC.

V is TRBV28 and J is TRBJ1-4; TRBD1 matches 7 bases. Germline CDR1 MDHEN, CDR2 SYDVKM. The CDR3 runs to 14 residues. Trimming cost V 6 bases and J 4 bases; bases outside gene matches: 5. The CDR3 nucleotides are TGTGCCAGCAGCAGGACAGGCCATAATGAAAAACTGTTTTTT. This codes for CASSRTGHNEKLFF.

The chain links TRBV20-1 to TRBJ2-5, with D unclear. Germline-derived CDR1 and CDR2 are DFQATT and SNEGSKA (reference sequence). This CDR3 contains 11 residues. V dropped 6 bases and J dropped 5 bases, with 10 bases sitting between them. The CDR3 DNA is TGCAGTGCCCTCTCCGGGGAGACCCAGTACTTC. This sequence encodes CSALSGETQYF.

The rearrangement joins TRBV4-1 to TRBJ1-2; TRBD1 aligns across 7 bases. The V gene's germline CDR1 is MGHRA and CDR2 YSYEKL. There are 16 residues in the CDR3. The trim removed 0 bases at V and 5 bases at J, leaving 9 bases unmatched. In DNA, the CDR3 is TGCGCCAGCAGCCAAGAATTGACAGGGAGTCTATATGGCTACACCTTC. Protein sequence: CASSQELTGSLYGYTF.

The V call is TRBV11-2, the J call TRBJ2-3; 9 nucleotides match TRBD1. CDR3 size: 14 residues. Trimming cost V 5 bases and J 5 bases; bases outside gene matches: 5. The germline CDR1 and CDR2 sequences are SGHAT and FQNNGV. As DNA, the CDR3 is TGTGCCAGCAGCAAGGGACAGGGAGGAGATACGCAGTATTTT. Translating it yields CASSKGQGGDTQYF.

The chain has TRBV5-1 and TRBJ2-3, with 8 bases identical to TRBD1. V lost 0 bases to trimming and J lost 6 bases; unmatched junction nucleotides: 6. Per the germline V gene, CDR1 is SGHRS and CDR2 is YFSETQ. This CDR3 is 15 amino acids long. The CDR3 loop is CASSLEGQGLDTQYF. The CDR3 DNA sequence: TGCGCCAGCAGCTTGGAAGGACAGGGTTTGGATACGCAGTATTTT.

This chain joins TRBV14 and TRBJ2-1; TRBD2 matches at 7 bases. CDR1 and CDR2 (germline): SGHDN, FVKESK. Trimming removed 5 bases from V and 2 bases from J; junction bases left unmatched: 9. This CDR3 region has 16 residues. CDR3 DNA sequence: TGTGCCAGCAGCTTTCAAAACGGGACTACCTACAATGAGCAGTTCTTC. This codes for CASSFQNGTTYNEQFF.

This chain uses TRBV7-2 with TRBJ2-3; 9 nucleotides match TRBD1. This CDR3 is built from 15 residues. CDR1 is SGHTA, CDR2 FQGNSA, per germline. J lost 4 bases, V lost 0 bases, and 2 bases had no gene match. CDR3 sequence (DNA): TGTGCCAGCAGCTTAGCGAGGACAGGGGCAGATACGCAGTATTTT. Translating gives CASSLARTGADTQYF.

The V gene is TRBV3-1 (or the pseudogene TRBV3-2), the J gene TRBJ2-3, with 11 positions matching TRBD2. Trimming took 1 base from V and 1 from J; bases not matched to a gene: 4. CDR1 LGHDT and CDR2 YNNKEL come from the germline V gene (reference sequence). CDR3 length: 17 residues. Written as DNA, the CDR3 is TGTGCCAGCAGCCAAGCTACTAGCGGGAGCGGCACAGATACGCAGTATTTT. The encoded protein is CASSQATSGSGTDTQYF.

This chain uses TRBV5-5 with TRBJ1-1, with 7 bases aligning to TRBD1. J lost 3 bases, V lost 0 bases, and 5 bases had no gene match. This CDR3 region has 15 residues. Germline lookup yields CDR1 SGHKS and CDR2 YYEKEE (reference sequence). This CDR3 reads CASSLGTGVDTEAFF. The CDR3, as DNA: TGTGCCAGCAGCTTGGGTACAGGGGTGGACACTGAAGCTTTCTTT.

CDR3 region: CASSEAPPADSNQPQHF. The CDR3 bases are TGTGCCAGCAGTGAAGCGCCCCCCGCGGATAGCAATCAGCCCCAGCATTTT. The V gene is TRBV6-1, the J gene TRBJ1-5, with D unresolved. V lost 0 bases and J 0 bases, leaving 12 bases between the germline ends. This CDR3 contains 17 residues. Germline CDR1 MNHNS, CDR2 SASEGT.

The sample holds a few counts of this clone. The chain combines TRBV5-1 with TRBJ2-7; D remains ambiguous. The germline gives CDR1 SGHRS, CDR2 YFSETQ. Trimming took off 0 bases at V and 6 bases at J, with 13 bases between the two ends. This CDR3 spans 14 amino acids. This CDR3 is CASSLDNSRFEQYF. The DNA of the CDR3 is TGCGCCAGCAGCTTGGATAACTCCCGGTTCGAGCAGTACTTC.

The chain uses TRBV5-6 and TRBJ1-6; D unresolved. In germline, CDR1 is SGHDT, CDR2 YYEEEE. V lost 4 bases, J lost 13 bases, and 15 bases lay in between. The CDR3 length is 13 residues. CDR3 nucleotides: TGTGCCAGCAGCATAGATTCCCGGTCGCCCCTCCACTTT. It encodes CASSIDSRSPLHF.